Presented here are 14 T cell receptor beta chains from one specimen sequenced in a study of PD-L1 blockade in urothelial cancer. Produced via immunoSEQ multiplex PCR; TCRdb's table is partial and in-frame only. Of some 25,000 clones detected, 80% to 85% appear once; the ten largest clones hold about 8.9%. The sample consisted of PBMCs, taken around atezolizumab (anti-PD-L1) treatment. These receptors originate from an older man with urothelial cancer.

The chain combines TRBV7-8 with TRBJ2-1; 8 bases match TRBD2. The CDR3 covers 16 residues. The J segment lost 0 bases and the V segment lost 5 bases, leaving 6 bases of the junction unmatched. From germline, CDR1 is SGHVS and CDR2 FQNEAQ. The CDR3 DNA sequence: TGTGCCAGCAGCAAGGTAGCGGGGAGCTCCTACAATGAGCAGTTCTTC. Encoded protein: CASSKVAGSSYNEQFF.

The chain joins TRBV10-2 to TRBJ2-7; 14 bases align to TRBD2. The germline CDR1 and CDR2 sequences are WSHSY and SAAADI. With V trimmed by 6 bases and J by 6 bases, 7 bases remained unmatched. The CDR3 totals 15 residues. Here the CDR3 reads CASRGTSGSLSEQYF. In nucleotides, the CDR3 is TGCGCCAGCAGAGGGACTAGCGGGAGCCTTAGCGAGCAGTACTTC.

This clone was seen only once. The chain recombines TRBV6-5 with TRBJ1-2, with a tentative D call TRBD1 (6 bases). CDR3 length equals 15 residues. The ends were cut back, 0 bases at V and 4 bases at J, with 12 bases in the middle. Germline V gene sequence: CDR1 MNHEY, CDR2 SVGAGI. CDR3 sequence (DNA): TGTGCCAGCAGTTACTCTGGACAGAGAATCTATGGCTACACCTTC. Protein sequence: CASSYSGQRIYGYTF.

This chain joins TRBV27 and TRBJ1-1; tentative D call: TRBD1 (5 bases). Deletions cut 5 bases from V and 8 bases from J, with 12 bases between. Germline V gene lookup returns CDR1 MNHEY and CDR2 SMNVEV (reference sequence). This CDR3 contains 12 residues. In nucleotides, the CDR3 is TGTGCCAGCAGTGTACAGGTGATGGAAGCTTTCTTT. It yields the protein CASSVQVMEAFF.

For the CDR3, the DNA is TGTGCCAGCAGGTCGGGACAGGGAGCAGGATCCTACGAGCAGTACTTC. Protein product: CASRSGQGAGSYEQYF. This chain uses TRBV5-5 with TRBJ2-7, with 9 bases matching TRBD1. From germline, CDR1 is SGHKS and CDR2 YYEKEE (reference sequence). The CDR3 has 16 residues. Trimming at V came to 5 bases and at J to 1 base, leaving 10 bases not matched to a gene.

The chain carries TRBV15 and TRBJ1-1; D uncertain. Germline V lookup: CDR1 LNHNV, CDR2 YYDKDF (reference sequence). The V end was cut by 0 bases, the J end by 5 bases, with 19 bases between. CDR3 length equals 17 residues. CDR3 sequence (DNA): TGTGCCACCAGCAGAGAATTTACCGGTCCTAGAGGGACTGAAGCTTTCTTT. Protein sequence: CATSREFTGPRGTEAFF.

The chain has TRBV18 and TRBJ1-4, with 8 positions matching TRBD1. Trimming took 4 bases from V and 7 from J; bases not matched to a gene: 8. The CDR3 is 15 amino acids. Germline CDR1 reads KGHSH; CDR2 reads LQKENI. CDR3 loop: CASSLDRGRFEKLFF. In DNA, the CDR3 is TGTGCCAGCTCACTTGACAGGGGTAGATTTGAAAAACTGTTTTTT.

The V call is TRBV19, the J call TRBJ2-7; TRBD1 matches at 8 bases. V dropped 6 bases and J dropped 3; count of bases not matched to a gene: 1. The germline gives CDR1 LNHDA, CDR2 SQIVND (reference sequence). The CDR3 consists of 12 residues. In DNA form, the CDR3 reads TGTGCCAGTAGCGGACAGGGCTACGAGCAGTACTTC. Protein: CASSGQGYEQYF. Based on the CDR3 plus reference TRBV19 and TRBJ2-7, the full variable domain is DGGITQSPKYLFRKEGQNVTLSCEQNLNHDAMYWYRQDPGQGLRLIYYSQIVNDFQKGDIAEGYSVSREKKESFPLTVTSAQKNPTAFYLCASSGQGYEQYFGPGTRLTVT.

CDR3 sequence: CASSVTGGYGTDTQYF. CDR3 in DNA: TGTGCCAGCAGCGTAACAGGGGGTTACGGCACAGATACGCAGTATTTT. This chain links TRBV9 with TRBJ2-3; 8 bases are a match to TRBD1. Germline V gives CDR1 SGDLS, CDR2 YYNGEE. The V and J ends lost 1 base and 1 base, in that order; junction bases with no gene match: 5. The CDR3 runs 16 residues. Drawing the rest from reference TRBV9 and TRBJ2-3, the complete variable domain is DSGVTQTPKHLITATGQRVTLRCSPRSGDLSVYWYQQSLDQGLQFLIQYYNGEERAKGNILERFSAQQFPDLHSELNLSSLELGDSALYFCASSVTGGYGTDTQYFGPGTRLTVL.

The rearrangement links TRBV10-2 to TRBJ2-7; 11 bases agree with TRBD2. Per the germline V gene, CDR1 is WSHSY and CDR2 is SAAADI. The CDR3 length is 19 residues. V shed 6 bases and J 0 bases; nucleotides not matched to a gene: 16. In DNA form, the CDR3 reads TGCGCCAGCAGAACCCTAGCCCGCGCCGGGACTAGCGGCTCCTACGAGCAGTACTTC. Translation gives CASRTLARAGTSGSYEQYF.

The chain joins TRBV14 to TRBJ2-7; D not certain. The V gene's germline CDR1 is SGHDN and CDR2 FVKESK. This CDR3 is built from 16 residues. Trimming stripped 0 bases from V and 0 bases from J, with 12 bases between. The CDR3 here is CASSQDSSAASYEQYF. CDR3 coding DNA: TGTGCCAGCAGCCAAGATAGCTCCGCAGCCTCCTACGAGCAGTACTTC.

This rearrangement joins TRBV28 to TRBJ2-5, with 9 nucleotides matching TRBD1. CDR3 size: 17 residues. Germline lookup yields CDR1 MDHEN and CDR2 SYDVKM. J gave up 0 bases and V 1 base, and 6 bases lay outside the gene matches. CDR3 in amino acids: CASSLSYRDRDQETQYF. Here the CDR3 DNA reads TGTGCCAGCAGTTTATCATACCGGGACAGGGACCAAGAGACCCAGTACTTC.

The gene calls are TRBV30 and TRBJ1-1; no firm D call. The CDR3 length is 14 residues. The V gene's germline CDR1 is GTSNPN and CDR2 SVGIG (reference sequence). V was trimmed by 0 bases and J by 5 bases, leaving 13 bases between them. CDR3 DNA sequence: TGTGCCTGGAGTGTCAGCGAGGTGGGTACTGAAGCTTTCTTT. This codes for CAWSVSEVGTEAFF.

V is TRBV4-2 and J is TRBJ2-5, with TRBD2 identical over 7 bases. CDR1 LGHNA and CDR2 YNFKEQ come from the germline V gene. V shed 0 bases and J 2 bases; nucleotides not matched to a gene: 6. The CDR3 loop spans 16 amino acids. For the CDR3, the DNA is TGTGCCAGCAGCCAAGAAGGGGCTAGCGGTCAAGAGACCCAGTACTTC. Protein product: CASSQEGASGQETQYF.